Presented here are 24 T cell receptor beta chains from one specimen sequenced in a study of regulatory T cells in long-lasting Graves disease. Documented time point: newly diagnosed GD, antithyroid drugs for less than 3 months. Extracted PBMC RNA gave rise to the TCR library. Arm-PCR with iRepertoire HTBI primers amplified the CDR3 regions for these TCR beta libraries. TCRdb reprocessed the multiplex PCR reads with MiXCR, giving one entry per CDR3 protein. In the table there are around 400,000 distinct CDR3 sequences, 15% to 17% of which are singletons. The material sequenced was peripheral blood mononuclear cells (PBMCs), taken at new diagnosis, from a patient treated with antithyroid drugs. These TCRs come from a female donor with Graves disease.

This clonotype was counted a few times. V is TRBV5-5 and J is TRBJ1-2; D gene unclear. Trimming stripped 0 bases from V and 2 bases from J, with 14 bases between. The CDR3 totals 16 residues. CDR1 SGHKS and CDR2 YYEKEE come from the germline V gene (reference sequence). The CDR3 DNA sequence: TGTGCCAGCAGCTTGGTATCCGTAAACGGGAACTATGGCTACACCTTC. Amino acid sequence: CASSLVSVNGNYGYTF.

The table lists this clonotype with many counts. The chain has TRBV12-3 or TRBV12-4 and TRBJ1-4, with a possible D match to TRBD1 (5 bases). CDR3 length equals 16 residues. V gave up 7 bases and J gave up 8 bases, with 23 bases separating them. The CDR3 here is CASTRGTGIWGEKLFF. The CDR3 DNA is TGTGCCAGCACTCGGGGGACCGGGATTTGGGGGGAAAAACTGTTTTTT.

This clonotype was seen many times. The chain is built from TRBV2 and TRBJ1-1; D is ambiguous. This CDR3 is built from 11 residues. Germline CDR1 is SNHLY and CDR2 is FYNNEI. Trimming stripped 6 bases from V and 6 bases from J, with 8 bases between. Written as DNA, the CDR3 is TGTGCCAGCAGAGGGATCCCTGAAGCTTTCTTT. This codes for CASRGIPEAFF.

This clonotype was seen more than once but under ten times. CDR3: CATSDSKGGGYNEQFF. The CDR3 DNA is TGTGCCACCAGTGATTCAAAAGGGGGCGGCTACAATGAGCAGTTCTTC. The J gene is TRBJ2-1, the V gene TRBV24-1, with 7 bases aligning to TRBD1. Trimming took 2 bases from V and 3 from J; bases not matched to a gene: 6. Germline loops: CDR1 KGHDR, CDR2 SFDVKD. CDR3 size: 16 residues.

This clonotype was seen repeatedly, ten times or more. As DNA, the CDR3 is TGTGCCAGCAGCCAACCCCGCGGGGGGCAAGAGACCCAGTACTTC. It encodes CASSQPRGGQETQYF. The chain links TRBV3-1 to TRBJ2-5; TRBD2 matches 8 bases. V lost 2 bases, J lost 2 bases, and 4 bases stayed unmatched. The length of the CDR3 is 15 residues. Germline values: CDR1 LGHDT, CDR2 YNNKEL (reference sequence).

This clonotype was counted at least ten times. The chain couples TRBV9 to TRBJ1-2; D not resolved. This CDR3 region has 16 residues. Trimming took off 1 base at V and 0 bases at J, with 13 bases between the two ends. Germline values: CDR1 SGDLS, CDR2 YYNGEE. The CDR3 DNA reads TGTGCCAGCAGCGTAAGTGCCGGACGCGCTAACTATGGCTACACCTTC. It encodes CASSVSAGRANYGYTF.

In this sample, this clonotype turned up many times. The rearrangement joins TRBV19 to TRBJ1-2, with 7 bases fitting TRBD1. J was trimmed by 4 bases and V by 3 bases; bases with no gene match: 8. The CDR3 covers 15 residues. Germline V CDR1 and CDR2: LNHDA, SQIVND (reference sequence). DNA of the CDR3: TGTGCCAGTAGTATGACAGGGCTTGAAGGCTATGGCTACACCTTC. It translates to CASSMTGLEGYGYTF.

This clonotype has ten or more counts. V gene TRBV20-1 combines with J gene TRBJ2-3; the D gene is possibly TRBD2 (6 bases). Trimming left V 3 bases short and J 3 bases short, with 16 bases between. Germline values: CDR1 DFQATT, CDR2 SNEGSKA (reference sequence). CDR3 length: 15 residues. CDR3 nucleotide sequence: TGCAGTGCTAGTCCGACCTGGGGGGATACAGATACGCAGTATTTT. Protein sequence: CSASPTWGDTDTQYF.

The chain couples TRBV7-9 to TRBJ2-1; D assignment may be TRBD1 or TRBD2 (6 bases each). This CDR3 region has 15 residues. Germline assignment: CDR1 SEHNR and CDR2 FQNEAQ (reference sequence). Between the trimmed V and J ends, which lost 5 bases and 2 bases, there was a span of 13 bases. The DNA of the CDR3 is TGTGCCAGCAGCCGGGGGCACTCTACCTACAATGAGCAGTTCTTC. It codes for CASSRGHSTYNEQFF.

V and J are TRBV27 and TRBJ1-2, with a weak D call TRBD1 (6 bases). The CDR3 runs 14 residues. Germline V lookup: CDR1 MNHEY, CDR2 SMNVEV (reference sequence). Trimming left V 5 bases short and J 6 bases short, with 16 bases between. CDR3 amino acids: CASSAADSLDGYTF. CDR3 nucleotide sequence: TGTGCCAGCAGTGCGGCGGACAGTTTAGATGGCTACACCTTC.

This clonotype occurred many times. This chain joins TRBV7-9 and TRBJ2-1; the D gene is possibly TRBD2 (6 bases). The CDR3 is 13 amino acids. V was shortened by 4 bases and J by 4 bases, with 8 bases between the two germline ends. CDR1 and CDR2 from the germline V gene are SEHNR and FQNEAQ (reference sequence). CDR3 protein: CASSWGVYNEQFF. CDR3 sequence (DNA): TGTGCCAGCAGCTGGGGGGTATACAATGAGCAGTTCTTC.

This clonotype appeared many times. CDR3 DNA: TGTGCCAGCAGCTTGTGGGTACAGCCTGAAGAGACCCAGTACTTC. This gives the protein CASSLWVQPEETQYF. The chain has TRBV7-9 and TRBJ2-5; D is unresolved. This CDR3 has 15 amino acids. CDR1 is SEHNR and CDR2 is FQNEAQ in the germline V gene (reference sequence). Deletions cut 3 bases from V and 3 bases from J, with 14 bases between.

This clonotype was observed once. The genes are TRBV5-1 and TRBJ2-5, with 9 bases matching TRBD1. J gave up 5 bases and V 0 bases, and 5 bases lay outside the gene matches. This CDR3 spans 15 amino acids. Germline-derived CDR1 and CDR2 are SGHRS and YFSETQ. The CDR3 DNA follows: TGCGCCAGCAGCTTGGCTTGGGACAGGGAGGAGACCCAGTACTTC. Translation: CASSLAWDREETQYF.

This clonotype was counted at least ten times. This chain joins TRBV2 and TRBJ1-6, with TRBD1 identical over 11 bases. The junction had 5 bases not matched to a gene; V was cut back by 4 bases and J by 3 bases. There are 17 residues in the CDR3. Germline lookup yields CDR1 SNHLY and CDR2 FYNNEI. CDR3 DNA: TGTGCCAGCAGTGGACGGACAGGGGGCCGCTATAATTCACCCCTCCACTTT. This translates into CASSGRTGGRYNSPLHF. The complete variable domain, with remaining parts taken from reference TRBV2 and TRBJ1-6, reads EPEVTQTPSHQVTQMGQEVILRCVPISNHLYFYWYRQILGQKVEFLVSFYNNEISEKSEIFDDQFSVERPDGSNFTLKIRSTKLEDSAMYFCASSGRTGGRYNSPLHFGNGTRLTVT.

This chain joins TRBV25-1 and TRBJ2-7, with D possibly TRBD2 on 5 matching bases. CDR3 length equals 11 residues. The V gene's germline CDR1 is MGHDK and CDR2 SYGVNS. V lost 2 bases and J 9 bases, leaving 8 bases between the germline ends. The CDR3 bases are TGTGCCAGCAGTGAAGAGGGTGGGCAGTACTTC. This translates into CASSEEGGQYF.

The table lists this clonotype with many counts. The chain uses TRBV7-2 and TRBJ1-6; a possible D gene is TRBD1 (5 bases). Germline CDR1 reads SGHTA; CDR2 reads FQGNSA. The V gene lost 3 bases and the J gene lost 4 bases, with 10 bases spanning the gap. The CDR3 sequence is 15 residues long. CDR3 in DNA: TGTGCCAGCAGCTTTCAGCGGGGGTATAATTCACCCCTCCACTTT. This encodes CASSFQRGYNSPLHF.

In the case of this clonotype: A single base separates this from a much larger clone, so it may be a read error. This chain uses TRBV30 with TRBJ2-7, with 10 bases matching TRBD2. The V gene's germline CDR1 is GTSNPN and CDR2 SVGIG (reference sequence). The CDR3 consists of 11 residues. V shed 7 bases, J shed 9 bases, and the junction held 6 bases outside the gene matches. The CDR3 DNA reads as TGTGCCTTTAGCGGGAGGCGGGGGCAGTACTTC. Protein sequence: CAFSGRRGQYF.

This clonotype appeared a few times. V and J are TRBV29-1 and TRBJ2-7, with 7 nucleotides matching TRBD1. The CDR3 spans 14 residues. The V segment lost 4 bases and the J segment 2 bases; nucleotides outside the gene matches: 8. Germline V gives CDR1 SQVTM, CDR2 ANQGSEA. The CDR3 DNA is TGCAGCGTTGTAGGGGGCCAGGGCCCCTACGAGCAGTACTTC. Translating it yields CSVVGGQGPYEQYF.

The chain has TRBV2 and TRBJ2-4, with 9 bases lining up with TRBD1. V shed 8 bases and J 9 bases; nucleotides not matched to a gene: 5. CDR3 size: 12 residues. Germline values: CDR1 SNHLY, CDR2 FYNNEI. The CDR3 loop reads CASHRGPGIQYF. CDR3 coding DNA: TGTGCCAGCCACAGGGGGCCGGGCATTCAGTACTTC.

This clonotype was counted a few times. The chain links TRBV2 to TRBJ1-6; TRBD1 might be the D (5 bases). The germline V gene encodes CDR1 SNHLY and CDR2 FYNNEI. The CDR3 covers 18 residues. The V end lost 3 bases, the J end lost 0 bases, and 15 bases lay between the germline ends. The DNA for the CDR3 is TGTGCCAGCAGTGATCGGCAGGGTGAGAGCTCCTATAATTCACCCCTCCACTTT. This codes for CASSDRQGESSYNSPLHF.

This clonotype occurred many times. V and J are TRBV20-1 and TRBJ1-1; 8 positions match TRBD1. Germline trimming cut 3 bases from V and 7 bases from J; bases unmatched to any gene: 4. CDR1 is DFQATT, CDR2 SNEGSKA, per germline (reference sequence). This CDR3 has 12 residues. CDR3 nucleotides: TGCAGTGCTAGCCCCGGACAGGGTGAAGCTTTCTTT. Translating gives CSASPGQGEAFF.

The chain has TRBV7-6 and TRBJ2-7; D may be TRBD2 (6 bases). The V end lost 4 bases, the J end lost 0 bases, and 16 bases lay between the germline ends. From germline, CDR1 is SGHVS and CDR2 FNYEAQ. This CDR3 spans 16 amino acids. CDR3 sequence (DNA): TGTGCCAGCAGCTCTCCATTTAGCGGACACTCCTACGAGCAGTACTTC. Encoded protein: CASSSPFSGHSYEQYF.

This clonotype was seen many times. The chain links TRBV7-2 to TRBJ2-7; 9 nucleotides align to TRBD2. This CDR3 contains 15 residues. J gave up 5 bases and V 5 bases, and 10 bases lay outside the gene matches. Germline V gene lookup returns CDR1 SGHTA and CDR2 FQGNSA. The CDR3 DNA sequence: TGTGCCAGCAGCGCACCGGGACTAGCTCGCCACGAGCAGTACTTC. Amino acid sequence: CASSAPGLARHEQYF.

In its sample, this clonotype was seen a few times. The genes are TRBV12-5 and TRBJ2-1; 8 bases map to TRBD2. The CDR3 contains 18 residues. The J segment lost 2 bases and the V segment lost 4 bases, leaving 13 bases of the junction unmatched. Germline assignment: CDR1 LGHNT and CDR2 FRNRAP. CDR3 amino acids: CASGSSQKAGGPYNEQFF. Written as DNA, the CDR3 is TGTGCTAGTGGTTCGAGCCAGAAGGCGGGAGGTCCCTACAATGAGCAGTTCTTC.